This T cell receptor beta chain comes out of a study of shared clonotypes between healthy human individuals. The authors distributed each subset's genomic DNA evenly over several immunoSEQ plates. DNA at roughly 0.2 ug, tens of thousands of T cell genomes, went into sorted-subset replicate PCRs. Generated by immunoSEQ multiplex PCR, the TCRdb table keeps only in-frame clones and is missing some. The table records 700,000 or so clones, about two thirds of them present only once. The CDR3 covers 15 residues. CDR1 is MDHEN, CDR2 SYDVKM, per germline. V was clipped by 2 bases and J by 6 bases, with 14 bases between them.

This sequence was found in a woman aged 25 to 39 in good health. The chain employs TRBV28 and TRBJ1-5, with D perhaps matching TRBD1 (6 bases). The sequenced sample was memory CD4+ T cells sorted from blood. The subset is: CD45RA-negative fraction. CDR3 loop: CASSLHSGAGQPQHF. The DNA for the CDR3 is TGTGCCAGCAGTTTACATTCAGGGGCAGGTCAGCCCCAGCATTTT.